Listed below are T cell receptor beta chains from one sample, sequenced in a study of blood T cell repertoires in COVID-19. The assay was immunoSEQ multiplex PCR, and TCRdb's table has in-frame clones only and misses some. This repertoire shows 150,000 or so clones, about 82% found once; its top ten account for 5.5% to 7%. Sequencing used peripheral blood. All receptors derive from a man aged 45 to 65 with active or convalescent COVID-19. The conserved cysteine and the conserved F or W are not part of the CDR3 here. Each record gives: V gene, CDR3 protein.

v_call: TRBV9
cdr3_aa: ASSVSGSRETQY

v_call: TRBV4-3
cdr3_aa: ASSQGAVSYNEQF

v_call: TRBV20-1
cdr3_aa: SPVANYGYT

v_call: TRBV18
cdr3_aa: ASSPGTPIRDTQY

v_call: TRBV28
cdr3_aa: ASSFQNEQF

v_call: TRBV19
cdr3_aa: ASRTGGGTGELF

v_call: TRBV5-4
cdr3_aa: ASSPGRGAGVSDTQY

v_call: TRBV18
cdr3_aa: ASSSSGGAEAF

v_call: TRBV3-1/TRBV3-2
cdr3_aa: ASSQYRGPQH

v_call: TRBV6-6
cdr3_aa: ASRPTRGNQPQH

v_call: TRBV7-9
cdr3_aa: ASSFLAGAYNEQF

v_call: TRBV6-6
cdr3_aa: ASSWGSTYEQY

v_call: TRBV2
cdr3_aa: ASTRPGQGFLNGYT

v_call: TRBV27
cdr3_aa: ASSLITTDTQY

v_call: TRBV3-1/TRBV3-2
cdr3_aa: ASSLGTADHGYT

v_call: TRBV19
cdr3_aa: ATGTGDSNQPQH

v_call: TRBV7-9
cdr3_aa: ASSQVQGLNTEAF

v_call: TRBV27
cdr3_aa: ASTPLGQGSRRGPEAF

v_call: TRBV7-6
cdr3_aa: ASSYSGAWTQY

v_call: TRBV6-5
cdr3_aa: ASKEGLAAAYEQY

v_call: TRBV6-4
cdr3_aa: ASSDLAGKQF

v_call: TRBV30
cdr3_aa: AWSPSLQETQY

v_call: TRBV11-3
cdr3_aa: ASSSGTTSSYNEQF

v_call: TRBV5-8
cdr3_aa: ASSLDTTYEQY

v_call: TRBV6-4
cdr3_aa: ASSDSGGAGELF

v_call: TRBV3-1/TRBV3-2
cdr3_aa: ASSPSGTDTQY

v_call: TRBV7-7
cdr3_aa: ASSLAEDRDQF

v_call: TRBV5-1
cdr3_aa: ASSGGVSSTDTQY